Reported below is one T cell receptor (beta chain). The CDR3 is made up of 16 amino acids. Trimming removed 0 bases from V and 4 bases from J, with 13 bases in between. The V gene's germline CDR1 is SGDLS and CDR2 YYNGEE. This sample was included in a study of blood T cell repertoires in COVID-19. Here immunoSEQ multiplex PCR was the method, and the copy in TCRdb shows in-frame clones only, minus some. The sample lists approximately 400,000 clones; 70% to 90% were seen once. The chain is built from TRBV9 and TRBJ2-2; D perhaps matches TRBD1 (7 bases). The sequencing input was peripheral blood. The sequence was collected from a middle-aged man with acute or convalescent COVID-19. The CDR3 nucleotides read TGTGCCAGCAGCGTAGGCCAGGGGGGATCCACCGGGGAGCTGTTTTTT. Translation gives CASSVGQGGSTGELFF.